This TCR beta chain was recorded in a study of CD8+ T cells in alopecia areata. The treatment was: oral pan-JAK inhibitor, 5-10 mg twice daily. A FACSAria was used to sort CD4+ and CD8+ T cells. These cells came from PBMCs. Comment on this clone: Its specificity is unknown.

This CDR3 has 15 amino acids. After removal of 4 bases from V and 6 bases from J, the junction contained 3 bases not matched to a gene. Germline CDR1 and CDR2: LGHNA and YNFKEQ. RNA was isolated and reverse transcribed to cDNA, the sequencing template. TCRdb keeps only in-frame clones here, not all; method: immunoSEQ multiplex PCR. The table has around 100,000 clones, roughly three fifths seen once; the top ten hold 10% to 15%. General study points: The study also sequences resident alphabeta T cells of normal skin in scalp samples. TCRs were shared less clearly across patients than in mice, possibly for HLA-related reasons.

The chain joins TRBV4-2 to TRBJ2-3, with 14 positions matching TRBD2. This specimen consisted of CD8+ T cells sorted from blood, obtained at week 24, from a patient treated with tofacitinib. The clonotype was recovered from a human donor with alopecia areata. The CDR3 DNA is TGTGCCAGCAGCCCGACTAGCGGGGGGGCGGATACGCAGTATTTT. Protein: CASSPTSGGADTQYF.